This TCR beta chain appears in the sequencing data of a study of cytomegalovirus exposure and HLA in healthy donors. Study overall: From about 170 million T cells, an earlier analysis saw 120 million or so unique TCR beta sequences.

With 60 Vbeta and 13 Jbeta primers, the PCR was carried out. The assay was immunoSEQ multiplex PCR, and TCRdb's table has in-frame clones only and misses some. The sample lists 150,000 to 200,000 clones, about 87% occurring once. This clone was seen once. Though probably carrying unrecorded immune exposures, donors were nominally healthy at sampling. Germline CDR1 is SGDLS and CDR2 is YYNGEE. The CDR3 has 15 amino acids. J was trimmed by 0 bases and V by 4 bases; bases with no gene match: 4. The sequencing input was PBMCs. This TCR derives from a woman younger than 35 in good health and CMV-seronegative. The chain combines TRBV9 with TRBJ1-3; 7 bases align to TRBD1. The CDR3 DNA follows: TGTGCCAGCAGCTCAGGGGGGTACTCTGGAAACACCATATATTTT. It yields the protein CASSSGGYSGNTIYF.